A single sample is the source of the 21 T cell receptor beta chains below, sequenced in a study of cytomegalovirus exposure and HLA in healthy donors (dated by TCRdb to the late 2010s). Preparation of the library involved the immunoSEQ multiplex PCR assay. The multiplex PCR relied on a mix of 60 forward primers for TCR Vbeta segments and 13 reverse primers for TCR Jbeta segments. What TCRdb holds here is the immuneACCESS table cut down to in-frame rearrangements. Part of the clones is not present; checked against another copy, under half of the missing clones reflect an unresolved V gene, and the others are unexplained. The sample table records 55,000 to 70,000 clones; about 74% of these occur just once. Approximately 10% of the sample rests with the top ten. Input material: PBMCs. The receptor source for this set is a woman aged 55 to 70 in good health and CMV-seropositive.

This clone appeared once. The J gene is TRBJ2-5, the V gene TRBV5-1; D remains unclear. The CDR3 is made up of 13 amino acids. Deletions cut 4 bases from V and 2 bases from J, with 9 bases between. The germline CDR1 and CDR2 sequences are SGHRS and YFSETQ. For the CDR3, the DNA is TGCGCCAGCAGCCAGTTTGATCAAGAGACCCAGTACTTC. This encodes CASSQFDQETQYF.

The rearrangement uses TRBV6-5 and TRBJ2-7; TRBD1 is a possible D gene (5 bases). Germline CDR1 MNHEY, CDR2 SVGAGI. The CDR3 spans 14 residues. The V and J ends lost 7 bases and 0 bases respectively, with 13 bases between them. This chain's CDR3 is CASNSRTSSYEQYF. The CDR3 DNA reads TGTGCCAGCAACTCCCGGACAAGCTCCTACGAGCAGTACTTC.

V is TRBV30 and J is TRBJ2-7, with 9 bases aligning to TRBD1. Trimming removed 5 bases from V and 3 bases from J; junction bases left unmatched: 8. This CDR3 spans 14 amino acids. Germline V CDR1 and CDR2: GTSNPN, SVGIG (reference sequence). Here the CDR3 DNA reads TGTGCCTGGCAGGACAGGGGATCCCTCTACGAGCAGTACTTC. It encodes CAWQDRGSLYEQYF.

Notes on this clone: A junction boundary mismatches the germline segment, possibly from a read error. The V and J genes are TRBV18 and TRBJ1-5; a weak D match, TRBD1 (6 bases). Germline V gene sequence: CDR1 KGHSH, CDR2 LQKENI. CDR3 length: 14 residues. The chain's CDR3 is CASSHTGTNQHQHF. The CDR3 bases are TGTGCCAGCTCACATACAGGGACCAATCAGCACCAGCATTTT.

V gene TRBV11-2 combines with J gene TRBJ2-5; tentatively, D is TRBD2 (5 bases). CDR3 length: 15 amino acids. V was shortened by 5 bases and J by 2 bases, with 15 bases between the two germline ends. The V gene's germline CDR1 is SGHAT and CDR2 FQNNGV. This CDR3 is CASSQWATGQETQYF. In nucleotides, the CDR3 is TGTGCCAGCAGCCAATGGGCGACGGGACAAGAGACCCAGTACTTC.

The chain carries TRBV30 and TRBJ2-5, with 11 nucleotides matching TRBD2. CDR1 is GTSNPN and CDR2 is SVGIG in the germline V gene (reference sequence). CDR3 length equals 16 residues. With V trimmed by 4 bases and J by 4 bases, 11 bases remained unmatched. Here the CDR3 reads CAWKAGLAGGGETQYF. CDR3 DNA: TGTGCCTGGAAGGCGGGTTTAGCGGGAGGGGGAGAGACCCAGTACTTC.

The V gene is TRBV7-2, the J gene TRBJ1-2; weak D call: TRBD1 (5 bases). Germline CDR1 is SGHTA and CDR2 is FQGNSA. The ends were cut back, 5 bases at V and 7 bases at J, with 17 bases in the middle. The CDR3 runs 14 residues. The CDR3 sequence is CASSPGDSAGGYTF. DNA for the CDR3: TGTGCCAGCAGCCCCGGCGACAGTGCTGGTGGCTACACCTTC. The full variable domain, completed using reference TRBV7-2 and TRBJ1-2, is GAGVSQSPSNKVTEKGKDVELRCDPISGHTALYWYRQSLGQGLEFLIYFQGNSAPDKSGLPSDRFSAERTGGSVSTLTIQRTQQEDSAVYLCASSPGDSAGGYTFGSGTRLTVV.

V gene TRBV18 combines with J gene TRBJ2-1; 7 bases match TRBD2. J was trimmed by 2 bases and V by 1 base; bases with no gene match: 8. CDR1 KGHSH and CDR2 LQKENI come from the germline V gene. The CDR3 sequence is 17 residues long. This CDR3 is CASSPQQGGVTYNEQFF. CDR3 bases: TGTGCCAGCTCACCACAGCAGGGAGGGGTTACCTACAATGAGCAGTTCTTC.

The rearrangement joins TRBV2 to TRBJ2-7; TRBD2 is a possible D gene (6 bases). The germline CDR1 and CDR2 sequences are SNHLY and FYNNEI. V was cut by 3 bases and J by 6 bases, with 9 bases left in between. This CDR3 spans 12 amino acids. The CDR3 nucleotides read TGTGCCAGCAGTGACGACGGGGGCGAGCAGTACTTC. Protein product: CASSDDGGEQYF. The full variable domain, completed using reference TRBV2 and TRBJ2-7, is EPEVTQTPSHQVTQMGQEVILRCVPISNHLYFYWYRQILGQKVEFLVSFYNNEISEKSEIFDDQFSVERPDGSNFTLKIRSTKLEDSAMYFCASSDDGGEQYFGPGTRLTVT.

The rearrangement uses TRBV9 and TRBJ1-3; D is uncertain. This CDR3 spans 15 amino acids. Germline values: CDR1 SGDLS, CDR2 YYNGEE. Trimming cost V 0 bases and J 3 bases, with 10 bases left between them. The CDR3: CASSVGGGSGNTIYF. The CDR3 coding sequence is TGTGCCAGCAGCGTAGGTGGTGGGAGTGGAAACACCATATATTTT.

The chain uses TRBV6-5 and TRBJ1-6, with 9 bases identical to TRBD1. Germline V gene sequence: CDR1 MNHEY, CDR2 SVGAGI. This CDR3 contains 14 residues. The ends lost 4 bases at V and 7 bases at J; junction bases unmatched: 2. The CDR3 nucleotides read TGTGCCAGCAGTTGGGACAGGGCAAATTCACCCCTCCACTTT. It translates to CASSWDRANSPLHF.

V and J are TRBV20-1 and TRBJ1-1; 11 bases line up with TRBD1. V dropped 6 bases and J dropped 10; count of bases not matched to a gene: 4. The V gene's germline CDR1 is DFQATT and CDR2 SNEGSKA (reference sequence). This CDR3 has 11 residues. CDR3 DNA: TGCAGTGCATGGGACAGGGGGGTAGCTTTCTTT. This sequence encodes CSAWDRGVAFF.

The chain carries TRBV11-3 and TRBJ2-3; 13 nucleotides match TRBD2. V trimming: 5 bases; J trimming: 5 bases; junction bases outside the gene matches: 7. Germline CDR1 is SGHNT and CDR2 is YENEEA. CDR3 length: 16 amino acids. The CDR3 reads CASSQGLAGKGDTQYF. DNA for the CDR3: TGTGCCAGCAGCCAGGGACTAGCGGGAAAGGGAGATACGCAGTATTTT.

This clone was counted a few times. The gene calls are TRBV19 and TRBJ1-4; 8 bases match TRBD1. Germline CDR1 LNHDA, CDR2 SQIVND (reference sequence). CDR3 size: 13 residues. V was clipped by 6 bases and J by 8 bases; unmatched bases: 5. The CDR3 is CASRDRVGEKLFF. For the CDR3, the DNA is TGTGCCAGTAGGGACAGGGTAGGGGAAAAACTGTTTTTT.

This clone was counted between two and nine times. V usage is TRBV7-9 and J usage is TRBJ2-3; the D gene is possibly TRBD2 (5 bases). Trimming took 6 bases from V and 6 from J, leaving 16 bases between them. CDR3 length: 14 residues. CDR1 is SEHNR, CDR2 FQNEAQ, per germline (reference sequence). The CDR3 DNA follows: TGTGCCAGCAGAATCGAGGGAAGTGGGGATACGCAGTATTTT. Its translation: CASRIEGSGDTQYF.

The genes are TRBV5-6 and TRBJ2-7; maybe TRBD2 (6 bases). V was shortened by 7 bases and J by 1 base, with 18 bases between the two germline ends. The germline CDR1 and CDR2 sequences are SGHDT and YYEEEE. The CDR3 spans 15 residues. CDR3 region: CASAAYVGSSYEQYF. CDR3 in DNA: TGTGCCAGCGCAGCTTACGTCGGGAGTTCCTACGAGCAGTACTTC. The whole variable domain, remainder taken from reference TRBV5-6 and TRBJ2-7, is DAGVTQSPTHLIKTRGQQVTLRCSPKSGHDTVSWYQQALGQGPQFIFQYYEEEERQRGNFPDRFSGHQFPNYSSELNVNALLLGDSALYLCASAAYVGSSYEQYFGPGTRLTVT.

The J gene is TRBJ2-3, the V gene TRBV13; the match to TRBD1 covers 8 bases. There are 16 residues in the CDR3. The V gene end was trimmed by 1 base and the J gene end by 8 bases; junction bases not matched to a gene: 11. Germline loops: CDR1 PRHDT, CDR2 FYEKMQ (reference sequence). The CDR3 spells CASSLVYGTGASTQYF. The CDR3 coding sequence is TGTGCCAGCAGCTTAGTCTATGGGACAGGCGCCAGTACGCAGTATTTT.

This clone was found once. The V gene is TRBV2, the J gene TRBJ2-7; TRBD2 is a possible D gene (7 bases). The CDR3 is made up of 13 amino acids. Germline CDR1 reads SNHLY; CDR2 reads FYNNEI. V dropped 8 bases and J dropped 5 bases, with 16 bases sitting between them. CDR3 DNA: TGTGCCAGCTTACTGGGGGGGGCCAACGAGCAGTACTTC. It codes for CASLLGGANEQYF.

CDR3 in amino acids: CASSPSGGTYEQYF. The CDR3 coding sequence is TGTGCCAGCTCACCATCGGGGGGGACCTACGAGCAGTACTTC. The chain combines TRBV18 with TRBJ2-7; 8 bases are a match to TRBD2. CDR3 length equals 14 residues. Germline lookup yields CDR1 KGHSH and CDR2 LQKENI. With 2 bases clipped from V and 2 bases from J, the junction kept 2 bases outside the gene matches.

V is TRBV9 and J is TRBJ1-1; 8 bases agree with TRBD1. V lost 4 bases to trimming and J lost 3 bases; unmatched junction nucleotides: 8. CDR3 size: 15 residues. The germline V gene has CDR1 SGDLS and CDR2 YYNGEE. The CDR3 reads CASSPRTGWDTEAFF. CDR3 coding DNA: TGTGCCAGCAGCCCCCGGACAGGGTGGGACACTGAAGCTTTCTTT.

This chain links TRBV5-1 with TRBJ2-3, with D possibly matching TRBD2 (5 bases). The CDR3 is 14 amino acids. Germline assignment: CDR1 SGHRS and CDR2 YFSETQ. V shed 4 bases and J shed 4 bases, with 13 bases lying between them. DNA for the CDR3: TGCGCCAGCAGCCCTAGGTCCGGGGCAGATACGCAGTATTTT. It is translated as CASSPRSGADTQYF.